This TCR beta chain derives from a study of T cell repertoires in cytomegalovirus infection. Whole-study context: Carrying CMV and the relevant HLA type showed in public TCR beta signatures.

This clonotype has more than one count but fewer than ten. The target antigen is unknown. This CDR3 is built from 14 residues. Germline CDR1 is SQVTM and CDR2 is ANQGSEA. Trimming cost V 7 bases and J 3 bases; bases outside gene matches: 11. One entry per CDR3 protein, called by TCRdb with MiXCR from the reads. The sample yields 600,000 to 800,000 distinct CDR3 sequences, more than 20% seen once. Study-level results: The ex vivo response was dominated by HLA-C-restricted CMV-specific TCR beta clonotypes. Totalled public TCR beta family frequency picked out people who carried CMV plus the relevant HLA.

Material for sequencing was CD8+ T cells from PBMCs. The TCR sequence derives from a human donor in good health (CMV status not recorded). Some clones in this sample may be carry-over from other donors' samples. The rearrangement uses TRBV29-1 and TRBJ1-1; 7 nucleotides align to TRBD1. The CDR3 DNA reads TGCAGCGAGACAGGGCCGGGTTGGGACACTGAAGCTTTCTTT. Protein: CSETGPGWDTEAFF.